Here is one T cell receptor (beta chain) with its context. As processed by the authors: Amplified reference gene primers provided the basis for estimating nucleated cell counts. Profiled with immunoSEQ multiplex PCR; TCRdb holds only in-frame clones, not every one. The D gene and trimming were derived from the DNA, and the V and J assignments and clone size from that table. The sample includes about 90,000 clones, roughly nine tenths of them seen just once. The sample originates from a study of blood T cell repertoires in COVID-19. Study-wide background: Samples of COVID-19 (acute and convalescent) were obtained from the United States, Italy and Spain. From T cells, B-cell-depleted T cells, or PBMCs came the material, which was cDNA or gDNA.

Germline V gene sequence: CDR1 SGHTA, CDR2 FQGTGA. Trimming took 1 base from V and 6 from J, leaving 13 bases between them. The CDR3 contains 14 residues. The TCR originated in a human donor with active COVID-19. The donor label of this sample is uncertain. The sequencing sample was made of peripheral blood. This rearrangement joins TRBV7-3 to TRBJ2-7; a possible D gene is TRBD2 (5 bases). The CDR3, as DNA: TGTGCCAGCAGCTTAAGGCCAGCGGACGGCGAGCAGTACTTC. Encoded protein: CASSLRPADGEQYF.